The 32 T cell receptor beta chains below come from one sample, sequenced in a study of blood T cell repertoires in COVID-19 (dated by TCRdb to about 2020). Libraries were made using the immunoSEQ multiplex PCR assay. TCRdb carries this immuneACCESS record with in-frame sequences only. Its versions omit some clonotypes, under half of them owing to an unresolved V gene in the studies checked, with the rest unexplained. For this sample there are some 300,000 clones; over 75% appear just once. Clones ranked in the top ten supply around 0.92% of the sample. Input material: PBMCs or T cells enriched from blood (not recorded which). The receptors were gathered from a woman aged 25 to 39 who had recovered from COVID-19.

The CDR3 DNA is TGTGCCAGCAGTTACATGGGGGGAACGACTGAAGCTTTCTTT. Amino acid sequence: CASSYMGGTTEAFF. V is TRBV6-2 or TRBV6-3 and J is TRBJ1-1; D is perhaps TRBD1 (5 bases). With 2 bases removed from V and 5 bases from J, the gap between germline ends came to 12 bases. This CDR3 spans 14 amino acids. The germline V gene has CDR1 MNHEY and CDR2 SVGEGT.

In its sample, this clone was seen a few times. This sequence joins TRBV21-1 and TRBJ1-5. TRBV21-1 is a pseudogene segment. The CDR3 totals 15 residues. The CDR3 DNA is TGTGCCAGCAGCAAAGTTGGCGGCTCGGGGGGGCCCCAGCATTTT. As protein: CASSKVGGSGGPQHF.

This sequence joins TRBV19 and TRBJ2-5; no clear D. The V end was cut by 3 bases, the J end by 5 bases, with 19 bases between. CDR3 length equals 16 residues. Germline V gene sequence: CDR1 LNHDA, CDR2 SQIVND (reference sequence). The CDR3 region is CASSIRTLGALETQYF. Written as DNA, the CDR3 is TGTGCCAGTAGTATTCGAACTCTCGGTGCGTTGGAGACCCAGTACTTC.

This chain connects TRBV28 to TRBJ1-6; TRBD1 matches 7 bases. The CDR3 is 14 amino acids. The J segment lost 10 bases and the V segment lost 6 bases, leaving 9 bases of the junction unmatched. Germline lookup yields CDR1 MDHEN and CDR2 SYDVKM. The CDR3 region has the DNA TGTGCCAGCAGACAACGACAGGGTCACTCACCCCTCCACTTT. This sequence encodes CASRQRQGHSPLHF.

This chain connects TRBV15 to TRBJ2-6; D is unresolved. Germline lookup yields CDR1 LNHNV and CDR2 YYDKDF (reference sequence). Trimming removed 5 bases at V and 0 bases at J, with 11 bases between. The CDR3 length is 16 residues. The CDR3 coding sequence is TGTGCCACCAGCCCGCGACGAGGCTCTGGGGCCAACGTCCTGACTTTC. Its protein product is CATSPRRGSGANVLTF.

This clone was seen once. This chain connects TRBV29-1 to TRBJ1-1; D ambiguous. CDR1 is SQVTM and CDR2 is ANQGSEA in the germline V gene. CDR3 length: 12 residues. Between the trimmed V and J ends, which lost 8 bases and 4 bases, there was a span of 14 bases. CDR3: CSTRPGVTEAFF. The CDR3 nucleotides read TGCAGCACCAGACCGGGTGTCACTGAAGCTTTCTTT.

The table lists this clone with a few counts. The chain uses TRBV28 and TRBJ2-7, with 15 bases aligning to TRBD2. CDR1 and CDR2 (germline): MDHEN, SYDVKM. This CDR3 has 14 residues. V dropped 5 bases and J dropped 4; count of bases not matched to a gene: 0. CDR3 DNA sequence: TGTGCCAGCAGTGGGACTAGCGGGAGGTACGAGCAGTACTTC. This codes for CASSGTSGRYEQYF.

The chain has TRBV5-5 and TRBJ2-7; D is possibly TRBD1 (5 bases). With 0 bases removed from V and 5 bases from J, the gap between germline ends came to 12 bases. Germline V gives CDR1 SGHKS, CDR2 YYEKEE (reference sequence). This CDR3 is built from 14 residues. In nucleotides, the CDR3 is TGTGCCAGCAGCTTGGTGGTTAGCAGGGACGAGCAGTACTTC. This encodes CASSLVVSRDEQYF.

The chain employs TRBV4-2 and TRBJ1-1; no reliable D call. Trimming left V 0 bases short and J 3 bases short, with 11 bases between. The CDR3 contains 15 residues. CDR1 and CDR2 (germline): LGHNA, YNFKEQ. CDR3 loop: CASSQDTDGDTEAFF. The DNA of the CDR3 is TGTGCCAGCAGCCAAGATACAGATGGCGACACTGAAGCTTTCTTT.

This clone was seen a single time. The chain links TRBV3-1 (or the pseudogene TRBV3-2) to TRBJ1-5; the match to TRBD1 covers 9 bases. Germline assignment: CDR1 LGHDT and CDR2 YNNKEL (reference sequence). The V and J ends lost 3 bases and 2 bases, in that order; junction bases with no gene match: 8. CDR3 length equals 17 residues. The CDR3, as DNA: TGTGCCAGCAGCCATCGGGACAGGGCACGCGGCAATCAGCCCCAGCATTTT. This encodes CASSHRDRARGNQPQHF.

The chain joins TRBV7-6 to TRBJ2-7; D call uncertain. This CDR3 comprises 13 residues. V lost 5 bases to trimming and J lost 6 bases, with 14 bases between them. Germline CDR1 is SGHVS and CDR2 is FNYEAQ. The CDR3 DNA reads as TGTGCCAGCAGCCAAGAACAGTTCCGCGAGCAGTACTTC. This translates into CASSQEQFREQYF.

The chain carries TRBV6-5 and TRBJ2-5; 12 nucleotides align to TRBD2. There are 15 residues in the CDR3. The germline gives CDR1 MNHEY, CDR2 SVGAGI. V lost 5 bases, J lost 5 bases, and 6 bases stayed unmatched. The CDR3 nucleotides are TGTGCCAGCAGTACTCTAGCGGGGGGGATGGAGACCCAGTACTTC. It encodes CASSTLAGGMETQYF.

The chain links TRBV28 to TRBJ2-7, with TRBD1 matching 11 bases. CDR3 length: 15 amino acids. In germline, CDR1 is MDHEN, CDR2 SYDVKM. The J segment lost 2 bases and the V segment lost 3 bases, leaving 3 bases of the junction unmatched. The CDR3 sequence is CASSFLGQGAYEQYF. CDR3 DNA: TGTGCCAGCAGTTTTTTGGGACAGGGGGCCTACGAGCAGTACTTC.

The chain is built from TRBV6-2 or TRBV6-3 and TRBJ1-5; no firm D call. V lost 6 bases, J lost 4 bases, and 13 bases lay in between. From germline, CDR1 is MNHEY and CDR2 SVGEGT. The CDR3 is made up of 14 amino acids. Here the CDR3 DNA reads TGTGCCAGCAGCCGTAGCCATATTAATCAGCCCCAGCATTTT. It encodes CASSRSHINQPQHF.

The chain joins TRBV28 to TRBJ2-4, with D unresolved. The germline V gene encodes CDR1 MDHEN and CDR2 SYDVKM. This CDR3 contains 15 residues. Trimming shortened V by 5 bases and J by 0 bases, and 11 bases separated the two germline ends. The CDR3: CASSVPTLAKNIQYF. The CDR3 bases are TGTGCCAGCAGTGTCCCGACATTAGCCAAAAACATTCAGTACTTC. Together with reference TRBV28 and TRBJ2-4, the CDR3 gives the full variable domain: DVKVTQSSRYLVKRTGEKVFLECVQDMDHENMFWYRQDPGLGLRLIYFSYDVKMKEKGDIPEGYSVSREKKERFSLILESASTNQTSMYLCASSVPTLAKNIQYFGAGTRLSVL.

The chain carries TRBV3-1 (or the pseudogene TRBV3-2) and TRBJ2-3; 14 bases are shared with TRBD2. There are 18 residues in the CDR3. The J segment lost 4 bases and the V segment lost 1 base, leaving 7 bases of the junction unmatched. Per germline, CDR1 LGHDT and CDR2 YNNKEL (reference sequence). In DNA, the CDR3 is TGTGCCAGCAGCCAAGGACTAGCGGGGGGGTGGGTATCAGATACGCAGTATTTT. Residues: CASSQGLAGGWVSDTQYF.

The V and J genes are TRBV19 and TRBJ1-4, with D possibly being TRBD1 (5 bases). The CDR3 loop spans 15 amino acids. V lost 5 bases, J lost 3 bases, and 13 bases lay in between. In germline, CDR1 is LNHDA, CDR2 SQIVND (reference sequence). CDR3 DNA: TGTGCCAGTAGTCCAGGGAAAATACCTAATGAAAAACTGTTTTTT. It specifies CASSPGKIPNEKLFF.

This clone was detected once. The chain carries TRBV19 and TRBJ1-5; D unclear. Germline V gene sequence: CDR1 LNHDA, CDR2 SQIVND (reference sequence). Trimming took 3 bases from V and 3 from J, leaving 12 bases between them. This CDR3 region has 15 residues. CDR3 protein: CASSMRETDNQPQHF. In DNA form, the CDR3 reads TGTGCCAGTAGTATGCGGGAAACGGACAATCAGCCCCAGCATTTT.

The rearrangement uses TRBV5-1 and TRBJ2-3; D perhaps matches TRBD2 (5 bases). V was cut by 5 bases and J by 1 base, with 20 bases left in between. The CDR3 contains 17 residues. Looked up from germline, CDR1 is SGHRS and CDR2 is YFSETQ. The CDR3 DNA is TGCGCCAGCAGAATTTCGGGGATCGGGTTCGGCACAGATACGCAGTATTTT. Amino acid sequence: CASRISGIGFGTDTQYF.

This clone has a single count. This chain's CDR3 is CASKWGAGFTDTQYF. CDR3 nucleotides: TGTGCCAGCAAGTGGGGAGCGGGCTTCACAGATACGCAGTATTTT. The genes are TRBV27 and TRBJ2-3; possibly TRBD2 for D (6 bases). The CDR3 is made up of 15 amino acids. Germline CDR1 reads MNHEY; CDR2 reads SMNVEV (reference sequence). Deletions cut 7 bases from V and 2 bases from J, with 16 bases between.

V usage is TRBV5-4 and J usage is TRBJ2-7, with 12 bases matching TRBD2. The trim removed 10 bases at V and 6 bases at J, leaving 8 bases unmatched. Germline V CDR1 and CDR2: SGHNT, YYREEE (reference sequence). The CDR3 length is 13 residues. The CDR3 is CASQTSGSPEQYF. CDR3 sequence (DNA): TGTGCCTCACAGACTAGCGGGAGTCCCGAGCAGTACTTC.

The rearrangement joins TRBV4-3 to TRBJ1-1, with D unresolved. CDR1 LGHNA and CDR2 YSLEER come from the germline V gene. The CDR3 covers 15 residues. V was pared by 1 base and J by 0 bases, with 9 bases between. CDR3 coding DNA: TGCGCCAGCAGCCAAGTGGCACGAATGAACACTGAAGCTTTCTTT. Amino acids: CASSQVARMNTEAFF.

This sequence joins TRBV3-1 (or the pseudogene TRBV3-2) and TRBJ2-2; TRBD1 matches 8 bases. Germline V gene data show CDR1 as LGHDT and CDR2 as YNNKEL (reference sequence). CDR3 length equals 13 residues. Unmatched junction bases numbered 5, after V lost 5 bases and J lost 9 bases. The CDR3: CASSKQGDRELFF. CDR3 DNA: TGTGCCAGCAGCAAACAGGGGGATCGGGAGCTGTTTTTT.

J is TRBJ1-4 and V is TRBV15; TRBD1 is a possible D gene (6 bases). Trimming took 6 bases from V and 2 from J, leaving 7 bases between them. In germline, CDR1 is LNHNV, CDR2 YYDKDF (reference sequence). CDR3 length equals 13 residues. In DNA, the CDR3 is TGTGCCACCAGGAGGGGGACTAATGAAAAACTGTTTTTT. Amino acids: CATRRGTNEKLFF. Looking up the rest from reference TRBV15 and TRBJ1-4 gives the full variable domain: DAMVIQNPRYQVTQFGKPVTLSCSQTLNHNVMYWYQQKSSQAPKLLFHYYDKDFNNEADTPDNFQSRRPNTSFCFLDIRSPGLGDTAMYLCATRRGTNEKLFFGSGTQLSVL.

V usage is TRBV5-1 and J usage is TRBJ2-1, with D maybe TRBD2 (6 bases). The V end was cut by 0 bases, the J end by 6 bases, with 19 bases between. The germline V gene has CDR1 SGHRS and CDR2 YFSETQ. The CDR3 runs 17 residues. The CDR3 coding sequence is TGCGCCAGCAGCTTGGAGTCCGGACTACCATCGCGCAATGAGCAGTTCTTC. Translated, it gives CASSLESGLPSRNEQFF.

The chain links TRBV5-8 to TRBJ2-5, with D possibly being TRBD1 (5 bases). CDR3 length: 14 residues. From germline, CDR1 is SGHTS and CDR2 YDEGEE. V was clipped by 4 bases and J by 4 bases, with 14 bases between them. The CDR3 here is CASSPRLGRETQYF. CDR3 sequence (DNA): TGTGCCAGCAGCCCCAGATTGGGGCGAGAGACCCAGTACTTC.

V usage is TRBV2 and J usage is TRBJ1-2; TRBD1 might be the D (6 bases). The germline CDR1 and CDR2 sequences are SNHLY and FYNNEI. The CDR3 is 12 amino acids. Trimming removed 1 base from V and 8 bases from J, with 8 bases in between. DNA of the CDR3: TGTGCCAGCAGTGAAGGACAGGCGGGCTACACCTTC. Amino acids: CASSEGQAGYTF.

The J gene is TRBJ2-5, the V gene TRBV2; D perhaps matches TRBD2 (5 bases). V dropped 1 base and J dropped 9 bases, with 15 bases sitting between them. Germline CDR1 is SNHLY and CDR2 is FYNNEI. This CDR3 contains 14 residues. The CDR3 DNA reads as TGTGCCAGCAGTGAAGGGCCCGGGATGGTGGCCCAGTACTTC. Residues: CASSEGPGMVAQYF.

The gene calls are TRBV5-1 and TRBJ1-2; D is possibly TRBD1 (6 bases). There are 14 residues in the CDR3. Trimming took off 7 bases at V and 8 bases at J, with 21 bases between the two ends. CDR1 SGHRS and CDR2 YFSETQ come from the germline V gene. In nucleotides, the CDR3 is TGCGCCAGCTCTCCTGCGGGGGCAGGGGAGGGCTACACCTTC. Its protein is CASSPAGAGEGYTF.

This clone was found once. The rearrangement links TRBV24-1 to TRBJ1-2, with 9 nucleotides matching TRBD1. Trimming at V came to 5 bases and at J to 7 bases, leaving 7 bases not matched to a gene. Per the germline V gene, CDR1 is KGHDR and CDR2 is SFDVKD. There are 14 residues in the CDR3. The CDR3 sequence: CATSGDRDFGGYTF. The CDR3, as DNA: TGTGCCACCAGTGGGGACAGGGATTTCGGTGGCTACACCTTC.

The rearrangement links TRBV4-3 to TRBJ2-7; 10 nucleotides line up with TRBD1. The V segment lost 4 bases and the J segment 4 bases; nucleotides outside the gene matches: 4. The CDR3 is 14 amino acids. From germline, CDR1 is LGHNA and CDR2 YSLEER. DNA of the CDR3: TGCGCCAGCAGCCCGGGGACAGGGGAATACGAGCAGTACTTC. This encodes CASSPGTGEYEQYF.

The CDR3 DNA is TGTGCCAGCAGTATAGACAGGCGCACTGAAGCTTTCTTT. It specifies CASSIDRRTEAFF. This chain joins TRBV12-3 or TRBV12-4 and TRBJ1-1, with a tentative D call TRBD1 (6 bases). V shed 5 bases and J shed 4 bases, with 11 bases lying between them. The CDR3 is 13 amino acids.